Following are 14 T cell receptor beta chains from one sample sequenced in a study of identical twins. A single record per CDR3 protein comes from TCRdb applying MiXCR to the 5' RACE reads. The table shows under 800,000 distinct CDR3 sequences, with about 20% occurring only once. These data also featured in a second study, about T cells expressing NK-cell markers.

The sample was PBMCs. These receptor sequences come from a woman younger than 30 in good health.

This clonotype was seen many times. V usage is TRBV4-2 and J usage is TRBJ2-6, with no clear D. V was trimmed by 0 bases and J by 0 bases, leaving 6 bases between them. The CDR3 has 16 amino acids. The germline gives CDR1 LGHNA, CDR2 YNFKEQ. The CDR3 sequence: CASSQETGSGANVLTF. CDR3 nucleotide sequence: TGTGCCAGCAGCCAAGAGACGGGCTCTGGGGCCAACGTCCTGACTTTC.

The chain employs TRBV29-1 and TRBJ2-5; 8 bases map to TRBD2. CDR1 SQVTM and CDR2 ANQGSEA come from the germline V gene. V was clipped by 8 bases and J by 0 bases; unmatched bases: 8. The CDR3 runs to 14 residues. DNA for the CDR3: TGCAGCATTCTTGGCGGGGGGAACCAAGAGACCCAGTACTTC. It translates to CSILGGGNQETQYF.

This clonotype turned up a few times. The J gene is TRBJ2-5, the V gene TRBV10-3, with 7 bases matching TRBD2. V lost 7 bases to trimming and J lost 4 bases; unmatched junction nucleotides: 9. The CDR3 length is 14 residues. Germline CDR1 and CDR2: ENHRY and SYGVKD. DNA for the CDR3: TGTGCCATCACCGAAGGTCTAGCGGCAGAGACCCAGTACTTC. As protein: CAITEGLAAETQYF.

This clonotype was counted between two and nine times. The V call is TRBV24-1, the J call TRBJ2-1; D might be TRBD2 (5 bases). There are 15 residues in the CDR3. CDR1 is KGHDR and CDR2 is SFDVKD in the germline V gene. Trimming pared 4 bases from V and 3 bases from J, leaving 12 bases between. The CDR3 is CATSDRRDVYNEQFF. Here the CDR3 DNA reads TGTGCCACCAGTGACCGACGGGATGTCTACAATGAGCAGTTCTTC.

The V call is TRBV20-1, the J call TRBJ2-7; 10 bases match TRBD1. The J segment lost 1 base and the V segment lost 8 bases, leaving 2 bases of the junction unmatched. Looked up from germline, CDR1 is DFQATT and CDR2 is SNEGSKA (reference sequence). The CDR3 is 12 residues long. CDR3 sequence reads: CSMGQGSYEQYF. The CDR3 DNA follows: TGCAGTATGGGACAGGGGTCCTACGAGCAGTACTTC.

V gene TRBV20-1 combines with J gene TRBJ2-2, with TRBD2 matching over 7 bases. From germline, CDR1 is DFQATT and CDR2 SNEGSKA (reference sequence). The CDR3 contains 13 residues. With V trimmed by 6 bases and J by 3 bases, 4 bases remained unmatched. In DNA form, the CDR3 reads TGCAGTGCCTCTAGCGGAGACACCGGGGAGCTGTTTTTT. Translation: CSASSGDTGELFF.

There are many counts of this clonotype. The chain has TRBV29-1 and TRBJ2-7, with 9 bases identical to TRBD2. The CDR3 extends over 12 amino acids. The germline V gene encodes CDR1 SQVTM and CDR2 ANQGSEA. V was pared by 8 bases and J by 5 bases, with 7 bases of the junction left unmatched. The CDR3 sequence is CSTISGGHEQYF. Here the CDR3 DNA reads TGCAGCACTATTAGCGGGGGCCACGAGCAGTACTTC.

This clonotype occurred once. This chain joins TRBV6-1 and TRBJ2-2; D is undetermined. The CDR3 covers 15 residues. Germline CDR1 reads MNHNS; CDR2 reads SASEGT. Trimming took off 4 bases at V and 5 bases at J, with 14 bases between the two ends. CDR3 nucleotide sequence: TGTGCCAGCAGTGTTTGTAGTTCAAGGACCGGGGAGCTGTTTTTT. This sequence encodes CASSVCSSRTGELFF.

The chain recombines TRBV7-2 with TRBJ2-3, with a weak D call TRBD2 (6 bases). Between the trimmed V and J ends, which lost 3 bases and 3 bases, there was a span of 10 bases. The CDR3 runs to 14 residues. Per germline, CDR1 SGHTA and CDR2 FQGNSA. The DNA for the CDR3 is TGTGCCAGCAGCTTTATCGGGAGAACAGATACGCAGTATTTT. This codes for CASSFIGRTDTQYF.

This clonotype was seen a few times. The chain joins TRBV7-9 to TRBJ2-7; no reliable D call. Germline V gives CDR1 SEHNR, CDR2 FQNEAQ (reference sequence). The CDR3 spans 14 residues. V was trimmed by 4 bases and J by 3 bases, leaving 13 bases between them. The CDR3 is CASSSHRRLYEQYF. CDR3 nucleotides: TGTGCCAGCAGCTCCCATAGGCGCCTCTACGAGCAGTACTTC. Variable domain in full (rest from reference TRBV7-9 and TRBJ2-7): DTGVSQNPRHKITKRGQNVTFRCDPISEHNRLYWYRQTLGQGPEFLTYFQNEAQLEKSRLLSDRFSAERPKGSFSTLEIQRTEQGDSAMYLCASSSHRRLYEQYFGPGTRLTVT.

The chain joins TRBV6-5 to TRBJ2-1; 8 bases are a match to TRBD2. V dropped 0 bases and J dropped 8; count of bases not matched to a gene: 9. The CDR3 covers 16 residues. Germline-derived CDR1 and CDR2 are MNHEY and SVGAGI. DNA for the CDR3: TGTGCCAGCAGTTACTCGATAGCGGGACTCTCGGATGAGCAGTTCTTC. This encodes CASSYSIAGLSDEQFF.

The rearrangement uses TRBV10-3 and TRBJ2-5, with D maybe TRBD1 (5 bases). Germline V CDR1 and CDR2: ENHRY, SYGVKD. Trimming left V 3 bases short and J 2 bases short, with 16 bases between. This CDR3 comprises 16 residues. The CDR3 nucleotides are TGTGCCATCAGTGAAATTGACAGCCATCTTCAAGAGACCCAGTACTTC. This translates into CAISEIDSHLQETQYF.

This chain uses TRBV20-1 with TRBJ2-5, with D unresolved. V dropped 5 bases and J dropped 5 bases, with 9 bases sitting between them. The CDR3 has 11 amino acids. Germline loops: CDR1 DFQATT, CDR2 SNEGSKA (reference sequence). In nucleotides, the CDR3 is TGCAGTGCTCTACATCGGGAGACCCAGTACTTC. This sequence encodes CSALHRETQYF.

Written as DNA, the CDR3 is TGTGCCAGCAGCTCCCCGTGGCGGGAGGCCGGGGATGAGCAGTTCTTC. This codes for CASSSPWREAGDEQFF. V and J are TRBV7-6 and TRBJ2-1, with TRBD2 matching over 8 bases. Germline V gives CDR1 SGHVS, CDR2 FNYEAQ. The CDR3 has 16 residues. The J segment lost 8 bases and the V segment lost 4 bases, leaving 13 bases of the junction unmatched.